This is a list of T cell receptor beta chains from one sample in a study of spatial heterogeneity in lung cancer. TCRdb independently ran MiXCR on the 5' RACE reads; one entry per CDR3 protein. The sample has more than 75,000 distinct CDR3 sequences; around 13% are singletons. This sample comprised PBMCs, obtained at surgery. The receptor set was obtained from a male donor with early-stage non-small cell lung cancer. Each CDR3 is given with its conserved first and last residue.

CDR3: CASSLLGRGSSYNEQFF
J: TRBJ2-1
V: TRBV5-6
length: 17

CDR3: CASSVGQTQETQYF
J: TRBJ2-5
V: TRBV9
length: 14

CDR3: CASSLVVGTGTYEQYF
J: TRBJ2-7
V: TRBV5-1
length: 16

CDR3: CASSTQQNTGELFF
J: TRBJ2-2
V: TRBV9
length: 14

CDR3: CASSVRTEIRETQYF
J: TRBJ2-5
V: TRBV7-8
length: 15

CDR3: CASSPVTTYEQYF
J: TRBJ2-7
V: TRBV12-3/TRBV12-4
length: 13

CDR3: CSVPGSDTQYF
J: TRBJ2-3
V: TRBV29-1
length: 11

CDR3: CASSLAGTAPYEQYF
J: TRBJ2-7
V: TRBV7-8
length: 15

CDR3: CASSSIRDTNTEAFF
J: TRBJ1-1
V: TRBV7-9
length: 15

CDR3: CASSFLLAGELDTQYF
J: TRBJ2-3
V: TRBV7-3
length: 16

CDR3: CASSLNGRGETQYF
J: TRBJ2-5
V: TRBV7-2
length: 14

CDR3: CASSPGLAGEQYF
J: TRBJ2-7
V: TRBV7-8
length: 13

CDR3: CAWRVGSSYEQYF
J: TRBJ2-7
V: TRBV30
length: 13

CDR3: CASSPRDLQGMNTEAFF
J: TRBJ1-1
V: TRBV7-2
length: 17

CDR3: CAWTSTVAGNTIYF
J: TRBJ1-3
V: TRBV30
length: 14

CDR3: CASSRGIGNTEAFF
J: TRBJ1-1
V: TRBV5-6
length: 14

CDR3: CAISVSRGETQYF
J: TRBJ2-5
V: TRBV10-3
length: 13

CDR3: CASSLGGGQRYNEQFF
J: TRBJ2-1
V: TRBV5-4
length: 16

CDR3: CSVGGRETQYF
J: TRBJ2-5
V: TRBV29-1
length: 11

CDR3: CASSEGPFTDTQYF
J: TRBJ2-3
V: TRBV6-4
length: 14

CDR3: CSASGLAGGYEQYF
J: TRBJ2-7
V: TRBV20-1
length: 14

CDR3: CASSLEAGIGGYTF
J: TRBJ1-2
V: TRBV5-1
length: 14

CDR3: CSVIEAVQSTDTQYF
J: TRBJ2-3
V: TRBV29-1
length: 15

CDR3: CASSTDVTDTQYF
J: TRBJ2-3
V: TRBV3-1
length: 13

CDR3: CASTPGAGNQPQHF
J: TRBJ1-5
V: TRBV19
length: 14

CDR3: CASSPGFRETQYF
J: TRBJ2-5
V: TRBV6-5
length: 13

CDR3: CASSFGEGETQYF
J: TRBJ2-5
V: TRBV11-2
length: 13

CDR3: CSVDTAQGANEQFF
J: TRBJ2-1
V: TRBV29-1
length: 14

CDR3: CASSPRDSQNEQFF
J: TRBJ2-1
V: TRBV5-1
length: 14

CDR3: CASSLQPGNTIYF
J: TRBJ1-3
V: TRBV7-2
length: 13

CDR3: CASSTDGHNTEAFF
J: TRBJ1-1
V: TRBV12-3/TRBV12-4
length: 14

CDR3: CASSLGGRTDFGQYF
J: TRBJ2-7
V: TRBV7-2
length: 15

CDR3: CASSLETLNTEAFF
J: TRBJ1-1
V: TRBV5-4
length: 14

CDR3: CASSSGASGRTLRDEQFF
J: TRBJ2-1
V: TRBV7-3
length: 18

CDR3: CASSPPDSSGAVDTQYF
J: TRBJ2-3
V: TRBV7-9
length: 17

CDR3: CASSLEGPPSYEQYF
J: TRBJ2-7
V: TRBV5-1
length: 15

CDR3: CASSSPRDTQYF
J: TRBJ2-3
V: TRBV6-5
length: 12

CDR3: CASSHRSPSQETQYF
J: TRBJ2-5
V: TRBV23-1
length: 15

CDR3: CASKTDNNEQFF
J: TRBJ2-1
V: TRBV5-1
length: 12

CDR3: CASRGTGPEKLFF
J: TRBJ1-4
V: TRBV6-1
length: 13